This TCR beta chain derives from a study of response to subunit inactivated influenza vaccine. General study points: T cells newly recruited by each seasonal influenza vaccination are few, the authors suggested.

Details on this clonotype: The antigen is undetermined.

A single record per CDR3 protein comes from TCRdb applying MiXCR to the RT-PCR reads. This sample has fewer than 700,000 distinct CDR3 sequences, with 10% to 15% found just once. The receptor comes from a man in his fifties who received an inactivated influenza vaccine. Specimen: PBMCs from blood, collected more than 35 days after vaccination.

CDR3 residues: CASSYANGDTQYF. In nucleotides, the CDR3 is TGTGCCAGCAGTTACGCCAACGGAGATACGCAGTATTTT. The chain carries TRBV6-5 and TRBJ2-3; D gene ambiguous. The CDR3 covers 13 residues. Trimming removed 2 bases at V and 5 bases at J, with 8 bases between. Germline lookup yields CDR1 MNHEY and CDR2 SVGAGI.